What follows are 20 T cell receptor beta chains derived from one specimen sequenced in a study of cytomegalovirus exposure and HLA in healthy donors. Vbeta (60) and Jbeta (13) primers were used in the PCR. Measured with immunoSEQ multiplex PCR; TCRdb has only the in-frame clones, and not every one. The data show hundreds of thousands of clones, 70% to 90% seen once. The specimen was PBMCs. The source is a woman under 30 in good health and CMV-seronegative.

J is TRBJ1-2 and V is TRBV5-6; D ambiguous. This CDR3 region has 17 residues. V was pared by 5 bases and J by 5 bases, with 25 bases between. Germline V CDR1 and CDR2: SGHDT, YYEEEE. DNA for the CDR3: TGTGCCAGCAGACACAATTTTCCGGAGAGGGAAGTGTATGGCTACACCTTC. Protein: CASRHNFPEREVYGYTF.

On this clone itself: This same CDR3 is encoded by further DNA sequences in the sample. In nucleotides, the CDR3 is TGCGCCAGCAGCCCGGGGGGCGGGGAGACCCAGTACTTC. Encoded protein: CASSPGGGETQYF. The chain uses TRBV5-1 and TRBJ2-5; tentative D call: TRBD2 (7 bases). Trimming took 4 bases from V and 5 from J, leaving 12 bases between them. Looked up from germline, CDR1 is SGHRS and CDR2 is YFSETQ. The CDR3 is 13 residues long.

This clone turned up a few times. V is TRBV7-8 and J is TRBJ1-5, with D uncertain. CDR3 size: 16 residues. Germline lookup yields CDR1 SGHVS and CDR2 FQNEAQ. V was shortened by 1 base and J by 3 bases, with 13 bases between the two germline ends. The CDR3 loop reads CASSLVPGQANQPQHF. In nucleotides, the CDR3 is TGTGCCAGCAGCTTAGTTCCTGGGCAGGCCAATCAGCCCCAGCATTTT.

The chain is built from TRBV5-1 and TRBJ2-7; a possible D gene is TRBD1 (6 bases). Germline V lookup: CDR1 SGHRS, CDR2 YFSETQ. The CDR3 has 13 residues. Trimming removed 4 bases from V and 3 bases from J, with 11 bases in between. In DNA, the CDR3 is TGCGCCAGCAGCCCCACAGGGCTCTACGAGCAGTACTTC. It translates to CASSPTGLYEQYF.

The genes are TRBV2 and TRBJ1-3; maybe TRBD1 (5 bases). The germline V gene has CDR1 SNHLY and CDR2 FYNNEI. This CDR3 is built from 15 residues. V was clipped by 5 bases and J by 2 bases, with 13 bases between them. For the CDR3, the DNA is TGTGCCAGCAGTACAGGACAATCGGCTGGAAACACCATATATTTT. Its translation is CASSTGQSAGNTIYF.

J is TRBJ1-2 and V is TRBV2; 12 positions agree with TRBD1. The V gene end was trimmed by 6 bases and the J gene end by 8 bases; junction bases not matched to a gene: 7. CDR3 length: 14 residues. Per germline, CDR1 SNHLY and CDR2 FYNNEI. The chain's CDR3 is CASRSGTGGMGYTF. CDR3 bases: TGTGCCAGCAGATCCGGGACAGGGGGCATGGGCTACACCTTC.

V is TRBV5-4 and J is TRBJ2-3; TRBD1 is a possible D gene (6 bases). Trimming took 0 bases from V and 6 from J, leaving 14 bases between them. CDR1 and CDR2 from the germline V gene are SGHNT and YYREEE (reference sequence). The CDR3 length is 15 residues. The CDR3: CASSLVPTGLDTQYF. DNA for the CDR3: TGTGCCAGCAGCTTGGTGCCGACAGGTTTGGATACGCAGTATTTT.

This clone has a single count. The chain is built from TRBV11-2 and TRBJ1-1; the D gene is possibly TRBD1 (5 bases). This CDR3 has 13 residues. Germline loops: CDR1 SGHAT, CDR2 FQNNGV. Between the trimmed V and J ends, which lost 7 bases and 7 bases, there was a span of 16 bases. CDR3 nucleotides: TGTGCCAGCATTCAATCCAGGGTGGGTGAAGCTTTCTTT. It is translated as CASIQSRVGEAFF.

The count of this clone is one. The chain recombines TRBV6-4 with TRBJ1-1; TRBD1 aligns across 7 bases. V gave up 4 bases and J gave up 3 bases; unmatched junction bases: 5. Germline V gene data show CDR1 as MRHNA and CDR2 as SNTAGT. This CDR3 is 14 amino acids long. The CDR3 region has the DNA TGTGCCAGCAGTGGACAGGGATGGGACACTGAAGCTTTCTTT. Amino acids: CASSGQGWDTEAFF.

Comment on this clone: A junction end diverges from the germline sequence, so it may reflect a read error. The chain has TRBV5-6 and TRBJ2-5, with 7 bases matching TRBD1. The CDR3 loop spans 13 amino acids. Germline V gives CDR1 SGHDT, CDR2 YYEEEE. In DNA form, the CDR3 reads TGTGCCAGCAGTTACAGGGGCGGAGAGGCCCAGTACTTC. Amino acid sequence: CASSYRGGEAQYF.

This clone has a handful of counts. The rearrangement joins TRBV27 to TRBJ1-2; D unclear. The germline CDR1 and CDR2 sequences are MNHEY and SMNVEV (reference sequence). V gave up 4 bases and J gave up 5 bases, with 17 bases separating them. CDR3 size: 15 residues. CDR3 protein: CASSSHSPPIYGYTF. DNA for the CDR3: TGTGCCAGCAGTTCTCACAGTCCACCTATATATGGCTACACCTTC.

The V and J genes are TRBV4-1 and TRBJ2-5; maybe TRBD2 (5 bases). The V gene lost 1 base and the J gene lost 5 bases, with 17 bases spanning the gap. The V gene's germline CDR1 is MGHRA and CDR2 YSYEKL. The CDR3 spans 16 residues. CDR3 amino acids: CASSQGTTGGLETQYF. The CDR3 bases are TGCGCCAGCAGCCAAGGTACGACTGGCGGGCTCGAGACCCAGTACTTC.

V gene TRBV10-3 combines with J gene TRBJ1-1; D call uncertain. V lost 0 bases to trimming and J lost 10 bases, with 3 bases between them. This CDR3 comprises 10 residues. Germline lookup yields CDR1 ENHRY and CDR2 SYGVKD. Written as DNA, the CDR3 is TGTGCCATCAGTGAGTCTATAGCTTTCTTT. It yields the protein CAISESIAFF.

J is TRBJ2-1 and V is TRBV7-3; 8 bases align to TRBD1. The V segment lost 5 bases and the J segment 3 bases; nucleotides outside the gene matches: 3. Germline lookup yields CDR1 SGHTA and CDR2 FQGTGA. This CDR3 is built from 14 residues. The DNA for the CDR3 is TGTGCCAGCAGCCAGGACAGGGACTACAATGAGCAGTTCTTC. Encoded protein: CASSQDRDYNEQFF.

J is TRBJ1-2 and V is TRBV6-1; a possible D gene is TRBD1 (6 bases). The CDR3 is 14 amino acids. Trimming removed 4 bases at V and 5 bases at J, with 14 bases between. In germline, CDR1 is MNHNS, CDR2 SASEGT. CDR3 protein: CASSGTVLGYGYTF. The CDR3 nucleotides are TGTGCCAGCAGTGGGACAGTGTTAGGGTATGGCTACACCTTC.

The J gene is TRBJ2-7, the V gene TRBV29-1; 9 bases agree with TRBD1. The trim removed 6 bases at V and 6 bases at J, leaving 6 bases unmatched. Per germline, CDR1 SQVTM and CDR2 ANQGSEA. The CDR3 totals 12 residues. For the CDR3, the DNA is TGCAGCGTGGACGGGACAGGGCCCGAGCAGTACTTC. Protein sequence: CSVDGTGPEQYF.

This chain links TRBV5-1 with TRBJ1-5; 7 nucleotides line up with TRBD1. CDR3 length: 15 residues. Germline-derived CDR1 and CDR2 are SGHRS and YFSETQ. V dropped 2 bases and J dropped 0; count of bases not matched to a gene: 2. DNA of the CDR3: TGCGCCAGCAGCTTTCAGGGGGGTAGCAATCAGCCCCAGCATTTT. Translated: CASSFQGGSNQPQHF.

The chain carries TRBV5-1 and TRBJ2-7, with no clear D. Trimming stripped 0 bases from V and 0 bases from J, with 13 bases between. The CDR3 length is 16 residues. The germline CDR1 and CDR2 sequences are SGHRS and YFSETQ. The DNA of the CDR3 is TGCGCCAGCAGCTTGGGTCGGTCGGGTGCCTCCTACGAGCAGTACTTC. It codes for CASSLGRSGASYEQYF. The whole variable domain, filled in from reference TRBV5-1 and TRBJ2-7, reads KAGVTQTPRYLIKTRGQQVTLSCSPISGHRSVSWYQQTPGQGLQFLFEYFSETQRNKGNFPGRFSGRQFSNSRSEMNVSTLELGDSALYLCASSLGRSGASYEQYFGPGTRLTVT.

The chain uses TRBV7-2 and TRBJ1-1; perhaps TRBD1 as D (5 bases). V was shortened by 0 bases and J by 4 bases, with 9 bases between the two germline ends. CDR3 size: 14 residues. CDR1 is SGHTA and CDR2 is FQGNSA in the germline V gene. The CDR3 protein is CASSLAGGATEAFF. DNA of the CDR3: TGTGCCAGCAGCTTAGCGGGGGGTGCCACTGAAGCTTTCTTT.

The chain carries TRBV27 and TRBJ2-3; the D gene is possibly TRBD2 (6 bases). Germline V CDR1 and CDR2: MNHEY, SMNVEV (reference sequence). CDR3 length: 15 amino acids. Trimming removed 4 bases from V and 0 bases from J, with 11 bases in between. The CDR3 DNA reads TGTGCCAGCAGTTCACTAGGGACTAGCACAGATACGCAGTATTTT. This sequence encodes CASSSLGTSTDTQYF.